Shown below are 27 T cell receptor beta chains from a single sample sequenced in a study of T-cell memory formation after mild COVID-19. Each CDR3 protein gets one entry after TCRdb re-called the 5' RACE reads with MiXCR. The sample includes around 250,000 distinct CDR3 sequences, around 10% of them seen just once. Sequenced: PBMCs or a T cell subset sorted from them (not recorded which). Receptor source: a man between 18 and 35 years old who had mild COVID-19 (a few samples of this study predate the infection). Cell type and time point are not known.

Only a few counts were recorded for this clonotype. This rearrangement joins TRBV6-2 or TRBV6-3 to TRBJ2-1; D possibly corresponds to TRBD1 (6 bases). V lost 4 bases and J lost 7, with 17 bases in between. This CDR3 is built from 15 residues. CDR1 and CDR2 (germline): MNHEY, SVGEGT. The CDR3 bases are TGTGCCAGCAGTTCCCTCCACGGGACACTGAATGAGCAGTTCTTC. Amino acids: CASSSLHGTLNEQFF.

This clonotype has a count of ten or more. CDR3 sequence (DNA): TGTGCCAGCAGTTTACTGGCGGGGGGACTCAATGAGCAGTTCTTC. Its translation: CASSLLAGGLNEQFF. V and J are TRBV27 and TRBJ2-1; 8 bases are a match to TRBD2. Germline trimming cut 2 bases from V and 6 bases from J; bases unmatched to any gene: 6. This CDR3 has 15 amino acids. Germline loops: CDR1 MNHEY, CDR2 SMNVEV (reference sequence).

The chain employs TRBV5-1 and TRBJ1-4, with D unclear. The germline V gene encodes CDR1 SGHRS and CDR2 YFSETQ. This CDR3 is built from 14 residues. Trimming cost V 4 bases and J 8 bases, with 15 bases left between them. The CDR3 protein is CASSVSEVREKLFF. The CDR3 DNA follows: TGCGCCAGCAGCGTATCAGAAGTAAGGGAAAAACTGTTTTTT.

J is TRBJ1-5 and V is TRBV6-2 or TRBV6-3, with D uncertain. Trimming stripped 7 bases from V and 1 base from J, with 8 bases between. CDR1 and CDR2 (germline): MNHEY, SVGEGT. CDR3 size: 13 residues. CDR3 amino acids: CASTWGSNQPQHF. In DNA form, the CDR3 reads TGTGCCAGCACCTGGGGAAGCAATCAGCCCCAGCATTTT.

CDR3 residues: CASSVELNTEAFF. The CDR3 DNA reads TGTGCCAGCAGTGTGGAGCTGAACACTGAAGCTTTCTTT. The rearrangement links TRBV2 to TRBJ1-1; D not resolved. Germline V CDR1 and CDR2: SNHLY, FYNNEI. The length of the CDR3 is 13 residues. Trimming pared 4 bases from V and 0 bases from J, leaving 6 bases between.

This sequence joins TRBV7-2 and TRBJ2-7; TRBD1 aligns across 9 bases. Germline-derived CDR1 and CDR2 are SGHTA and FQGNSA. Trimming cost V 5 bases and J 9 bases; bases outside gene matches: 8. This CDR3 spans 13 amino acids. CDR3 in amino acids: CASSLQQGARQYV. In DNA, the CDR3 is TGTGCCAGCAGCCTACAACAGGGGGCAAGGCAGTACGTC.

The table lists this clonotype with a few counts. The chain has TRBV10-3 and TRBJ2-3; D uncertain. CDR1 is ENHRY and CDR2 is SYGVKD in the germline V gene. The CDR3 is 13 amino acids. Trimming took off 7 bases at V and 1 base at J, with 9 bases between the two ends. CDR3 residues: CAIMGTGTDTQYF. CDR3 DNA: TGTGCCATCATGGGCACCGGCACAGATACGCAGTATTTT.

Only a few counts were recorded for this clonotype. The V call is TRBV9, the J call TRBJ2-3; no clear D. CDR1 is SGDLS, CDR2 YYNGEE, per germline. The CDR3 length is 13 residues. Trimming shortened V by 0 bases and J by 6 bases, and 8 bases separated the two germline ends. The CDR3 DNA is TGTGCCAGCAGCGTAGGGGTGGCGGATACGCAGTATTTT. It encodes CASSVGVADTQYF.

In DNA form, the CDR3 reads TGTGCCAGCAGTTTTTGGGGGGCGGATCAGCCCCAGCATTTT. As protein: CASSFWGADQPQHF. V usage is TRBV12-3 or TRBV12-4 and J usage is TRBJ1-5, with a weak D call TRBD1 (6 bases). Trimming took off 3 bases at V and 5 bases at J, with 11 bases between the two ends. The CDR3 has 14 residues.

This clonotype was picked up a small number of times. This rearrangement joins TRBV12-3 or TRBV12-4 to TRBJ2-1, with 8 bases aligning to TRBD1. Losses at the gene ends were 8 bases for V and 5 bases for J; bases not matched to a gene: 5. CDR3 size: 13 residues. Here the CDR3 reads CASSNRGNNEQFF. The CDR3 DNA reads as TGTGCCAGCTCTAACAGGGGGAACAATGAGCAGTTCTTC.

This clonotype was counted between two and nine times. The rearrangement links TRBV19 to TRBJ2-7, with 9 bases identical to TRBD2. J was trimmed by 4 bases and V by 5 bases; bases with no gene match: 3. The CDR3 is 13 amino acids. Looked up from germline, CDR1 is LNHDA and CDR2 is SQIVND (reference sequence). CDR3 protein: CASSRRGGYEQYF. The CDR3 coding sequence is TGTGCCAGTAGTCGGCGGGGGGGTTACGAGCAGTACTTC.

This clonotype was seen only a few times. The rearrangement joins TRBV7-2 to TRBJ2-5; D not resolved. Trimming removed 1 base from V and 1 base from J, with 7 bases in between. The CDR3 is 14 residues long. Germline V gene sequence: CDR1 SGHTA, CDR2 FQGNSA. The chain's CDR3 is CASSLGGPQETQYF. The CDR3 DNA reads TGTGCCAGCAGCTTAGGTGGGCCCCAAGAGACCCAGTACTTC.

The chain links TRBV5-4 to TRBJ2-1; the D gene is possibly TRBD1 (6 bases). Germline values: CDR1 SGHNT, CDR2 YYREEE (reference sequence). V dropped 4 bases and J dropped 5 bases, with 13 bases sitting between them. The CDR3 covers 14 residues. CDR3 sequence reads: CASSPGGQHNEQFF. CDR3 DNA sequence: TGTGCCAGCAGCCCTGGCGGACAGCACAATGAGCAGTTCTTC.

V and J are TRBV12-3 or TRBV12-4 and TRBJ2-1, with 9 bases matching TRBD2. The junction had 6 bases not matched to a gene; V was cut back by 6 bases and J by 15 bases. The CDR3 loop spans 11 amino acids. The CDR3 nucleotides are TGTGCCAGCAGCCCCGCGGGGGGGCTGTTCTTC. Its translation is CASSPAGGLFF.

This clonotype has at least ten counts. V is TRBV7-2 and J is TRBJ1-6, with D tentatively TRBD1 (5 bases). Germline CDR1 and CDR2: SGHTA and FQGNSA. This CDR3 is 15 amino acids long. The germline V and J ends were trimmed by 1 base and 11 bases, with 15 bases remaining between them. CDR3 amino acids: CASSLGVSGRPPLHF. CDR3 nucleotides: TGTGCCAGCAGCTTAGGGGTGTCAGGGAGGCCACCCCTCCACTTT.

The genes are TRBV12-3 or TRBV12-4 and TRBJ2-3; D gene uncertain. V was cut by 7 bases and J by 2 bases, with 10 bases left in between. The CDR3 sequence is 13 residues long. The CDR3 coding sequence is TGTGCCAGCACCACCCGCCCCACAGATACGCAGTATTTT. It encodes CASTTRPTDTQYF.

This chain connects TRBV12-3 or TRBV12-4 to TRBJ2-3; 9 positions match TRBD2. This CDR3 comprises 15 residues. The V and J ends lost 11 bases and 5 bases, in that order; junction bases with no gene match: 14. The CDR3 spells CAQTRWASGEDTQYF. In DNA, the CDR3 is TGTGCCCAAACTAGGTGGGCTAGCGGGGAAGATACGCAGTATTTT.

The rearrangement joins TRBV7-2 to TRBJ1-2; D remains unclear. Germline V gives CDR1 SGHTA, CDR2 FQGNSA. Between the trimmed V and J ends, which lost 5 bases and 1 base, there was a span of 8 bases. The CDR3 has 13 amino acids. The CDR3 region is CASSRLDNYGYTF. DNA for the CDR3: TGTGCCAGCAGCCGACTCGATAACTATGGCTACACCTTC.

A few counts support this clonotype. V is TRBV20-1 and J is TRBJ1-2; D is perhaps TRBD1 (5 bases). The CDR3 runs to 15 residues. Germline V gene sequence: CDR1 DFQATT, CDR2 SNEGSKA (reference sequence). CDR3 region: CTPSWDPADSGGYTF. For the CDR3, the DNA is TGCACCCCCTCCTGGGACCCAGCTGACAGTGGTGGCTACACCTTC.

The rearrangement joins TRBV7-9 to TRBJ1-1; D is ambiguous. CDR3 length equals 14 residues. The germline V gene has CDR1 SEHNR and CDR2 FQNEAQ (reference sequence). The germline V and J ends were trimmed by 3 bases and 6 bases, with 14 bases remaining between them. The CDR3 sequence is CASSLVRPDAEAFF. In nucleotides, the CDR3 is TGTGCCAGCAGCTTGGTCAGACCGGACGCTGAAGCTTTCTTT.

The sample holds many counts of this clonotype. J is TRBJ1-5 and V is TRBV12-3 or TRBV12-4, with 9 bases lining up with TRBD1. V shed 3 bases and J 6 bases; nucleotides not matched to a gene: 9. The CDR3 consists of 16 residues. The chain's CDR3 is CASSLGTGGWGQPQHF. The CDR3 DNA reads as TGTGCCAGCAGTTTGGGTACAGGGGGCTGGGGTCAGCCCCAGCATTTT.

The V call is TRBV7-2, the J call TRBJ1-1, with 11 bases matching TRBD1. Germline loops: CDR1 SGHTA, CDR2 FQGNSA. The CDR3 runs 17 residues. The trim removed 4 bases at V and 6 bases at J, leaving 13 bases unmatched. The CDR3 DNA reads as TGTGCCAGCAGCTCCTACCCCGCCGGACAGGGGGCCTCTGAAGCTTTCTTT. Translating gives CASSSYPAGQGASEAFF.

The table lists this clonotype with many counts. The chain carries TRBV7-3 and TRBJ2-1; perhaps TRBD2 as D (6 bases). Germline values: CDR1 SGHTA, CDR2 FQGTGA. The CDR3 contains 15 residues. Trimming pared 2 bases from V and 5 bases from J, leaving 13 bases between. Here the CDR3 reads CASSLSGDRNNEQFF. As DNA, the CDR3 is TGTGCCAGCAGCTTATCGGGGGATAGGAACAATGAGCAGTTCTTC.

The chain is built from TRBV18 and TRBJ2-1; 13 bases are shared with TRBD2. Losses at the gene ends were 6 bases for V and 0 bases for J; bases not matched to a gene: 8. Germline-derived CDR1 and CDR2 are KGHSH and LQKENI. The CDR3 length is 18 residues. Here the CDR3 DNA reads TGTGCCAGCTCGAATTCGGGACTAGCGGGGACCTCCTACAATGAGCAGTTCTTC. Residues: CASSNSGLAGTSYNEQFF.

This clonotype has ten or more counts. The junction departs from germline at one end; a sequencing error may be responsible. This sequence joins TRBV7-7 and TRBJ2-2; 8 nucleotides align to TRBD2. Germline CDR1 and CDR2: SSHAT and FNYEAQ (reference sequence). CDR3 length equals 16 residues. The CDR3 bases are TGTGCTAGCAGCTTAGCGGGGTCAGAGAACACCGGGGAGCTGTTTTTT. Protein: CASSLAGSENTGELFF.

This chain connects TRBV7-9 to TRBJ1-1; 8 bases fit TRBD1. Germline CDR1 and CDR2: SEHNR and FQNEAQ (reference sequence). The CDR3 runs to 16 residues. Germline trimming cut 0 bases from V and 4 bases from J; bases unmatched to any gene: 7. The CDR3 spells CASSLAPDRAITEAFF. As DNA, the CDR3 is TGTGCCAGCAGCTTAGCCCCGGACAGGGCAATCACTGAAGCTTTCTTT.

The chain carries TRBV5-1 and TRBJ2-1; TRBD2 aligns across 7 bases. V trimming: 4 bases; J trimming: 5 bases; junction bases outside the gene matches: 12. The CDR3 runs 16 residues. Germline loops: CDR1 SGHRS, CDR2 YFSETQ. This chain's CDR3 is CASSPTAGPRNNEQFF. The CDR3, as DNA: TGCGCCAGCAGCCCAACAGCGGGGCCGAGGAACAATGAGCAGTTCTTC.